This entry is about one T cell receptor beta chain. This clonotype was seen at least ten times. Its specific antigen is unknown. The sample holds no much larger clone one base away, and base qualities are not on file. Sequencing used an Illumina MiSeq. The public reads were reprocessed in TCRdb via fastp at Q25 and MiXCR, keeping in-frame beta chains. Each entry is one CDR3 protein sequence, shown with its most common DNA and genes. The sample table records approximately 3,500 distinct CDR3 sequences; 9.8% of these occur just once. About 6.5% of the sample goes to the ten largest clones. The sample is drawn from a study. From V the trimming removes 7 bases and from J it removes 7 bases, while the gene matches leave 11 bases of the junction unaccounted for. The CDR3 spans 16 residues, from the cysteine through the phenylalanine. Just CDR3 DNA is preserved here, 48 bases in frame from base 1. CDR1 and CDR2 (LNHNV, YYDKDF) derive from the germline V gene (reference sequence).

Sequenced input: CD4+ T cells from synovial fluid. The chain was built from TRBV15 and TRBJ1-4; 11 bases in between match TRBD1. The receptor's source is a human donor with rheumatoid arthritis. The bases are TGTGCCACCAAGACCGGACAGGGGGCTTCAAGTGAAAAACTGTTTTTT. This yields the protein CATKTGQGASSEKLFF. Outside the CDR3, residues come from the reference TRBV15 and TRBJ1-4 proteins, so the full variable domain is: DAMVIQNPRYQVTQFGKPVTLSCSQTLNHNVMYWYQQKSSQAPKLLFHYYDKDFNNEADTPDNFQSRRPNTSFCFLDIRSPGLGDTAMYLCATKTGQGASSEKLFFGSGTQLSVL.